Below are 19 T cell receptor beta chains sequenced from a single sample in a study of T cells in tumors after PD-1 blockade. Here immunoSEQ multiplex PCR was the method, and the copy in TCRdb shows in-frame clones only, minus some. The sample contains fewer than 35,000 clones, approximately 78% of which appear only once. Sequenced material: PBMCs, taken before anti-PD-1 treatment. The receptors stem from a human donor with basal cell carcinoma.

The genes are TRBV7-2 and TRBJ2-1; the match to TRBD2 covers 11 bases. This CDR3 region has 17 residues. Germline CDR1 reads SGHTA; CDR2 reads FQGNSA. The V segment lost 6 bases and the J segment 5 bases; nucleotides outside the gene matches: 12. In DNA form, the CDR3 reads TGTGCCAGCAGACCCACGGCCGGGACTAGCGGTCACAATGAGCAGTTCTTC. Translation: CASRPTAGTSGHNEQFF.

The CDR3 is CASSVGHQSTEAFF. CDR3 sequence (DNA): TGTGCCAGCAGCGTAGGACACCAGAGCACTGAAGCTTTCTTT. V and J are TRBV9 and TRBJ1-1, with no clear D. This CDR3 comprises 14 residues. CDR1 SGDLS and CDR2 YYNGEE come from the germline V gene. With 0 bases removed from V and 4 bases from J, the gap between germline ends came to 10 bases.

The chain is built from TRBV7-9 and TRBJ2-1; D is perhaps TRBD1 (6 bases). This CDR3 comprises 13 residues. From germline, CDR1 is SEHNR and CDR2 FQNEAQ (reference sequence). The V and J ends lost 5 bases and 10 bases respectively, with 15 bases between them. CDR3 bases: TGTGCCAGCAGCACGGGACAAGGCTGGGAGCAGTTCTTC. Translation: CASSTGQGWEQFF.

This chain joins TRBV7-2 and TRBJ2-5; 14 nucleotides agree with TRBD2. The CDR3 runs to 17 residues. J was trimmed by 4 bases and V by 5 bases; bases with no gene match: 9. The germline CDR1 and CDR2 sequences are SGHTA and FQGNSA. The CDR3 DNA follows: TGTGCCAGCAGCCTCCGACTAGCGGGAGGGCCAGGAGAGACCCAGTACTTC. Translation gives CASSLRLAGGPGETQYF.

This clone has just one count. The gene calls are TRBV7-9 and TRBJ1-1; D is perhaps TRBD1 (5 bases). Trimming removed 7 bases at V and 7 bases at J, with 16 bases between. Germline values: CDR1 SEHNR, CDR2 FQNEAQ (reference sequence). The CDR3 covers 13 residues. The CDR3 bases are TGTGCCAGCACCGTTGGGGGATCAGTTGAAGCTTTCTTT. It translates to CASTVGGSVEAFF.

The chain carries TRBV28 and TRBJ1-2; no firm D call. The CDR3 is made up of 11 amino acids. The ends were cut back, 4 bases at V and 8 bases at J, with 8 bases in the middle. The germline gives CDR1 MDHEN, CDR2 SYDVKM. The CDR3 reads CASSSKLGYTF. CDR3 bases: TGTGCCAGCAGTTCCAAATTAGGCTACACCTTC.

The chain combines TRBV9 with TRBJ2-3; TRBD2 aligns across 10 bases. The CDR3 extends over 15 amino acids. V dropped 7 bases and J dropped 4; count of bases not matched to a gene: 9. The germline CDR1 and CDR2 sequences are SGDLS and YYNGEE. This CDR3 reads CASAPSGRTADTQYF. The CDR3 DNA sequence: TGTGCCAGCGCCCCTAGCGGGAGAACCGCAGATACGCAGTATTTT.

The chain is built from TRBV28 and TRBJ2-7, with 8 bases aligning to TRBD2. CDR1 and CDR2 (germline): MDHEN, SYDVKM. There are 13 residues in the CDR3. The J segment lost 7 bases and the V segment lost 2 bases, leaving 4 bases of the junction unmatched. Here the CDR3 DNA reads TGTGCCAGCAGTTTACTCCGGGGGGGTGAGCAGTACTTC. As protein: CASSLLRGGEQYF.

V and J are TRBV25-1 and TRBJ2-2; 8 nucleotides line up with TRBD1. With 7 bases clipped from V and 6 bases from J, the junction kept 10 bases outside the gene matches. Looked up from germline, CDR1 is MGHDK and CDR2 is SYGVNS. The CDR3 length is 15 residues. CDR3 loop: CASTKQGTGAGELFF. CDR3 nucleotides: TGTGCCAGCACCAAGCAGGGGACAGGCGCCGGGGAGCTGTTTTTT.

V gene TRBV27 combines with J gene TRBJ1-3; D not certain. The length of the CDR3 is 15 residues. Germline values: CDR1 MNHEY, CDR2 SMNVEV (reference sequence). V gave up 6 bases and J gave up 0 bases, with 12 bases separating them. CDR3 bases: TGTGCCAGCAGATTGACCGGGAGCTCTGGAAACACCATATATTTT. Translating it yields CASRLTGSSGNTIYF.

The chain uses TRBV6-2 or TRBV6-3 and TRBJ1-2; TRBD1 is a possible D gene (6 bases). The CDR3 length is 16 residues. Between the trimmed V and J ends, which lost 6 bases and 8 bases, there was a span of 25 bases. Germline loops: CDR1 MNHEY, CDR2 SVGEGT. The DNA for the CDR3 is TGTGCCAGCAGCCTCCGACCCTTACAGGGTTTAGGAGGCTACACCTTC. This sequence encodes CASSLRPLQGLGGYTF.

The table lists this clone with a few counts. V and J are TRBV10-2 and TRBJ2-5; 10 positions match TRBD1. This CDR3 spans 15 amino acids. Germline CDR1 WSHSY, CDR2 SAAADI. J was trimmed by 7 bases and V by 1 base; bases with no gene match: 6. The CDR3 nucleotides read TGCGCCAGCAGTGAGTTTGACAGGGGGCAGGTGACCCAGTACTTC. Amino acid sequence: CASSEFDRGQVTQYF.

J is TRBJ1-5 and V is TRBV5-7; D remains ambiguous. TRBV5-7 is sorted into the ORF group, with uncertain function. Trimming cost V 0 bases and J 11 bases, with 18 bases left between them. This CDR3 region has 15 residues. In nucleotides, the CDR3 is TGTGCCAGCAGCTTGGCCCTAGACGGGCTGGAAGCCCAGCATTTT. This codes for CASSLALDGLEAQHF.

The V gene is TRBV7-2, the J gene TRBJ1-2; a possible D gene is TRBD1 (5 bases). CDR3 length: 13 amino acids. CDR1 SGHTA and CDR2 FQGNSA come from the germline V gene. The germline V and J ends were trimmed by 3 bases and 6 bases, with 11 bases remaining between them. In DNA, the CDR3 is TGTGCCAGCAGCTTCCAGGGTTATAATGGCTACACCTTC. It codes for CASSFQGYNGYTF.

This clone was seen only once. The chain is built from TRBV6-2 or TRBV6-3 and TRBJ2-7, with 9 bases aligning to TRBD2. Unmatched junction bases numbered 6, after V lost 3 bases and J lost 6 bases. The germline V gene encodes CDR1 MNHEY and CDR2 SVGEGT. The CDR3 length is 14 residues. In DNA, the CDR3 is TGTGCCAGCAGTTATGGGACTAGCATCGGCGAGCAGTACTTC. It specifies CASSYGTSIGEQYF.

V gene TRBV2 combines with J gene TRBJ2-3; possible D gene TRBD2, 6 bases. The V end lost 4 bases, the J end lost 4 bases, and 12 bases lay between the germline ends. This CDR3 is 14 amino acids long. CDR1 is SNHLY, CDR2 FYNNEI, per germline. The CDR3 DNA sequence: TGTGCCAGCAGTGGGGGCGGAGGGCCAGATACGCAGTATTTT. It codes for CASSGGGGPDTQYF.

This chain connects TRBV14 to TRBJ2-1; 7 nucleotides match TRBD1. The J segment lost 7 bases and the V segment lost 3 bases, leaving 12 bases of the junction unmatched. CDR3 length: 16 amino acids. CDR1 and CDR2 (germline): SGHDN, FVKESK. The CDR3 sequence: CASSHRSGGRWNEQFF. The DNA of the CDR3 is TGTGCCAGCAGCCACCGATCAGGGGGACGGTGGAATGAGCAGTTCTTC.

The V and J genes are TRBV10-3 and TRBJ2-5, with 7 nucleotides matching TRBD2. The CDR3 has 12 residues. J lost 13 bases, V lost 3 bases, and 8 bases had no gene match. Germline values: CDR1 ENHRY, CDR2 SYGVKD. For the CDR3, the DNA is TGTGCCATCAGTGACCCCGCGGGGGTCAGGTACTTC. Translation: CAISDPAGVRYF.

This clone was counted a few times. The CDR3 loop reads CASSAGGAYNEQFF. CDR3 DNA sequence: TGTGCCAGTAGTGCAGGGGGCGCCTACAATGAGCAGTTCTTC. This chain links TRBV19 with TRBJ2-1; 8 positions agree with TRBD1. The CDR3 totals 14 residues. The V segment lost 5 bases and the J segment 2 bases; nucleotides outside the gene matches: 2. CDR1 and CDR2 (germline): LNHDA, SQIVND (reference sequence).